The 2 T cell receptor beta chains listed next were all sequenced from one sample in a study of T cells in Graves' hyperthyroidism and ophthalmopathy (dated by TCRdb to about 2019). Library preparation used multiplex PCR. TCRdb names Illumina HiSeq 2000 as the instrument used. The TCR beta CDR3 regions were amplified from the RNA transcripts. For the first round of RT-PCR on the TCR CDR3, the HTBI primer set was used together with the Qiagen OneStep RT-PCR kit. In TCRdb, the public reads were trimmed at Q25 with fastp and aligned with MiXCR, with productive beta chains retained. All rows with the same CDR3 protein become a single entry with the most common DNA and genes. This sample gives roughly 530,000 distinct CDR3 sequences in total; 17% of them show up just once. The ten largest clones capture around 17% of the sample. Sequencing input: blood. These receptors were taken from a woman between 18 and 29 years old with Graves' ophthalmopathy.

The chain employs TRBV29-1 and TRBJ2-1; TRBD2 might be the D (6 bases). CDR3 length: 13 residues. The V gene lost 2 bases and the J gene lost 10 bases, with 15 bases spanning the gap. Germline CDR1 SQVTM, CDR2 ANQGSEA. CDR3 sequence reads: CSVETGAGYEQFF. In nucleotides, the CDR3 is TGCAGCGTTGAAACAGGAGCGGGCTACGAGCAGTTCTTC.

This clonotype was seen many times. The chain links TRBV4-2 to TRBJ1-1; D might be TRBD1 (5 bases). Trimming pared 2 bases from V and 2 bases from J, leaving 12 bases between. Germline CDR1 and CDR2: LGHNA and YNFKEQ. The CDR3 consists of 15 residues. DNA for the CDR3: TGTGCCAGCAGCCAATTAGGGGACCTTAACACTGAAGCTTTCTTT. Protein: CASSQLGDLNTEAFF.